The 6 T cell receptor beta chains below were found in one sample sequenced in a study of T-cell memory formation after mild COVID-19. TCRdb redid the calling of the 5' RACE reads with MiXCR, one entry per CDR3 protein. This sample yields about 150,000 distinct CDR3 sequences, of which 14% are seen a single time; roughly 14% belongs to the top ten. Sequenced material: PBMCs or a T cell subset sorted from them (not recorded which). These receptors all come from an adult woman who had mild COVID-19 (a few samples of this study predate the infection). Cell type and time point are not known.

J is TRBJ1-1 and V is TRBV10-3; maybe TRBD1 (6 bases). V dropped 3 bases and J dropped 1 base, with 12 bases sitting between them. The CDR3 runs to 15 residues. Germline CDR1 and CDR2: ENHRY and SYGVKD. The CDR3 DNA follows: TGTGCCATCAGTGATCCGGGACACCAGAACACTGAAGCTTTCTTT. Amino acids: CAISDPGHQNTEAFF.

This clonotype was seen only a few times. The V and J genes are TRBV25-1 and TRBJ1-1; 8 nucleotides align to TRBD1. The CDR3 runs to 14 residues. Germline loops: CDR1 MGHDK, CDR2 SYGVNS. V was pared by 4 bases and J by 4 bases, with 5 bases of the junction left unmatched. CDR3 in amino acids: CASSGRQGSTEAFF. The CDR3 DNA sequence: TGTGCCAGCAGTGGAAGACAGGGGAGCACTGAAGCTTTCTTT.

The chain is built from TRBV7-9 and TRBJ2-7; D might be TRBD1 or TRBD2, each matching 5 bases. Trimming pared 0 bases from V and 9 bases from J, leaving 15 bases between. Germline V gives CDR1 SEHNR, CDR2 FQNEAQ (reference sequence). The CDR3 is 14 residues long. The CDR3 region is CASSLAGDRVMQYF. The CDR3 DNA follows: TGTGCCAGCAGCTTAGCGGGGGACCGAGTGATGCAGTACTTC. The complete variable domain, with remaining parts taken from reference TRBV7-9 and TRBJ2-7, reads DTGVSQNPRHKITKRGQNVTFRCDPISEHNRLYWYRQTLGQGPEFLTYFQNEAQLEKSRLLSDRFSAERPKGSFSTLEIQRTEQGDSAMYLCASSLAGDRVMQYFGPGTRLTVT.

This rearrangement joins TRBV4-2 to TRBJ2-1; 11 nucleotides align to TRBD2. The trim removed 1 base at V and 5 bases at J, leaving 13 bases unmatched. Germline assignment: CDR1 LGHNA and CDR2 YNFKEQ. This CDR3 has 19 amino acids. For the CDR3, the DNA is TGTGCCAGCAGCCAAGCGATTGGGACTAGCGGTTTTTCGGACAATGAGCAGTTCTTC. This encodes CASSQAIGTSGFSDNEQFF.

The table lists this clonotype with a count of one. CDR3 sequence (DNA): TGTGCCAGCAGCCGCTGGCGGGAGTTTTACAATGAGCAGTTCTTC. It encodes CASSRWREFYNEQFF. The V call is TRBV7-2, the J call TRBJ2-1; 7 bases match TRBD2. CDR3 length: 15 amino acids. The V and J ends lost 5 bases and 4 bases, in that order; junction bases with no gene match: 8. The germline gives CDR1 SGHTA, CDR2 FQGNSA.

The CDR3: CASSLRGNYEQYF. CDR3 nucleotide sequence: TGTGCCAGCAGTTTAAGAGGGAACTACGAGCAGTACTTC. V gene TRBV27 combines with J gene TRBJ2-7; weak D call: TRBD2 (5 bases). The V end lost 2 bases, the J end lost 3 bases, and 8 bases lay between the germline ends. Germline loops: CDR1 MNHEY, CDR2 SMNVEV (reference sequence). The CDR3 runs 13 residues.